The 3 T cell receptor beta chains below all came from one sample that was sequenced in a study of shared clonotypes between healthy human individuals. Measured with immunoSEQ multiplex PCR; TCRdb has only the in-frame clones, and not every one. The sample records under 2.5 million clones, approximately 90% being singletons. The sample comprised naive CD4+ T cells from PBMCs. Subset given: CD45RA+ positively selected. The source is a man aged 18 to 35 in good health. Some clones in this sample may be carry-over from other donors' samples.

The V and J genes are TRBV5-6 and TRBJ2-1, with 12 positions matching TRBD2. Germline assignment: CDR1 SGHDT and CDR2 YYEEEE. Trimming took 4 bases from V and 6 from J; bases not matched to a gene: 5. CDR3 size: 15 residues. CDR3 residues: CASSLRLAGVNEQFF. The CDR3 DNA follows: TGTGCCAGCAGCCTCCGACTAGCGGGGGTCAATGAGCAGTTCTTC.

The gene calls are TRBV6-5 and TRBJ2-7, with 9 bases identical to TRBD2. This CDR3 spans 15 amino acids. The V segment lost 0 bases and the J segment 7 bases; nucleotides outside the gene matches: 7. CDR1 MNHEY and CDR2 SVGAGI come from the germline V gene. CDR3 coding DNA: TGTGCCAGCAGTTACTCGGCTAGCGGGGAAACGGAGCAGTACTTC. This gives the protein CASSYSASGETEQYF.

This chain links TRBV5-1 with TRBJ2-1, with TRBD2 matching over 14 bases. The CDR3 has 18 residues. The trim removed 4 bases at V and 7 bases at J, leaving 13 bases unmatched. The germline CDR1 and CDR2 sequences are SGHRS and YFSETQ. CDR3 coding DNA: TGCGCCAGCAGCCTCAGAAGCACCGGGACTAGCGGGGGAAATGAGCAGTTCTTC. It is translated as CASSLRSTGTSGGNEQFF.